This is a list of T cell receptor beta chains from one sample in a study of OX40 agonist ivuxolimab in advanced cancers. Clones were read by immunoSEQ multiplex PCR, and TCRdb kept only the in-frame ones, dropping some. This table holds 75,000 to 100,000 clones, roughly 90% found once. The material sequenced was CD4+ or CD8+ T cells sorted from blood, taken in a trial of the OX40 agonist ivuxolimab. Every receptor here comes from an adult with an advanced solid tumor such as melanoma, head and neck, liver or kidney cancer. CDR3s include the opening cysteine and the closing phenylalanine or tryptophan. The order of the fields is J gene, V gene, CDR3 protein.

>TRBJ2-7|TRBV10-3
CAISESPGGGYEQYF
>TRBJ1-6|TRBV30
CAWRAKTGHNSPLHF
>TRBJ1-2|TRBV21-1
CARGDRPNYGYTF
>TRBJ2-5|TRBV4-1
CASSPGLAGGSRTAMALETQYF
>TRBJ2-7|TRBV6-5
CASSYGIGTYEQYF
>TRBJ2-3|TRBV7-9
CASSLGLAGVGTDTQYF
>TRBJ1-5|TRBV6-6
CASSTIRGQPQHF
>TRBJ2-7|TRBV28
CASSARGSRRDEQYF
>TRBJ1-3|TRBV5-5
CASSLTDISGNTIYF
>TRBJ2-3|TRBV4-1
CASSQARQASTDTQYF
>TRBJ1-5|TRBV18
CASSRGLGIVEPQHF
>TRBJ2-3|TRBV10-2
CASSESTHAGKRF
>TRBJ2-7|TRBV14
CASSQLLRKYYEQYF
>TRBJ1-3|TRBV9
CASSVAWAAGNTIYF
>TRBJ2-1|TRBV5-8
CASSLEGYEQFF
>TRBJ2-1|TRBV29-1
CSVPGQASYNEQFF
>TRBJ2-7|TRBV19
CASSHPGHFYEQYF
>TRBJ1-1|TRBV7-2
CASSFTGDGEAFF
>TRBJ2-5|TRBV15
CATGETQYF
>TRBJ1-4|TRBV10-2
CASSEKAVNEKLFF
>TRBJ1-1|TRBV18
CASSPPAGLGNTEAFF
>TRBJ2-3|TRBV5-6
CASSLSGDQADTQYF
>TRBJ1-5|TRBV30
CAASGNFNQPQHF
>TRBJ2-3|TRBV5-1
CASSLIPGDTQYF
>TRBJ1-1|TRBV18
CASSSDRATEAFF
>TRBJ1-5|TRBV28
CASSLALQPQHF
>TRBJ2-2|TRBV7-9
CASRPRTSGSGTGELFF
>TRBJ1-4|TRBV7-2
CASSLGGTGWATNEKLFF
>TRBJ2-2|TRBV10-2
CASKLARNTGELFF
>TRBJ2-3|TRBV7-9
CASSREGLAVRTDTQYF
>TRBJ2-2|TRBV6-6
CASSYATGELFF
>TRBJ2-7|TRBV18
CASSRDSSYEQYF
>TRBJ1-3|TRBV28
CASSEGSGNTIYF
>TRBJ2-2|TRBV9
CASSLLRVANTGELFF
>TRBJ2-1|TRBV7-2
CASSSPGLGNEQFF
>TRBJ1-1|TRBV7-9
CASSFEGATEAFF
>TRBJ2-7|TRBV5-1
CASRGRGPSYEQYF
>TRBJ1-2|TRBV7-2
CASSLGEGRYYGYTF
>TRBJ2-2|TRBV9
CASSVGGLAGGSGELFF